A single sample gave rise to the 12 T cell receptor beta chains below, sequenced in a study of T cell clonotyping in hematopoietic cell transplantation. Clones were sequenced by immunoSEQ multiplex PCR, and TCRdb holds only the in-frame ones, with some missing. The sample has more than 65,000 clones; 94% are singletons. The sequencing sample was made of peripheral blood mononuclear cells. These receptors originate from a man aged 50-59 years in good health. Some clones in this sample may be carry-over from other donors' samples.

The rearrangement uses TRBV5-1 and TRBJ1-1; the D is unclear. Germline V gene data show CDR1 as SGHRS and CDR2 as YFSETQ. CDR3 length: 14 amino acids. Trimming cost V 2 bases and J 1 base, with 9 bases left between them. As DNA, the CDR3 is TGCGCCAGCAGCTTACGGGGAGAGAACACTGAAGCTTTCTTT. This encodes CASSLRGENTEAFF.

This clone was seen only a few times. The chain joins TRBV12-5 to TRBJ1-2; D unresolved. Per germline, CDR1 LGHNT and CDR2 FRNRAP. The CDR3 covers 13 residues. The V end was cut by 2 bases, the J end by 6 bases, with 10 bases between. CDR3 region: CASGLIGRHGYTF. Here the CDR3 DNA reads TGTGCTAGTGGTTTGATTGGACGCCATGGCTACACCTTC.

The chain links TRBV10-3 to TRBJ1-2; the D is unclear. This CDR3 spans 17 amino acids. V was trimmed by 3 bases and J by 0 bases, leaving 17 bases between them. Germline CDR1 ENHRY, CDR2 SYGVKD. The CDR3 sequence: CAISDYSLKASNYGYTF. CDR3 nucleotides: TGTGCCATCAGTGATTACAGCCTGAAAGCTTCTAACTATGGCTACACCTTC.

CDR3 in DNA: TGTGCCAGCAGCTCCTATGGCGGCGAGCAGTACTTC. Encoded protein: CASSSYGGEQYF. The V gene is TRBV7-2, the J gene TRBJ2-7; no clear D gene. The V end was cut by 4 bases, the J end by 6 bases, with 10 bases between. The CDR3 sequence is 12 residues long. From germline, CDR1 is SGHTA and CDR2 FQGNSA.

The gene calls are TRBV9 and TRBJ2-1, with 8 positions matching TRBD2. V lost 0 bases, J lost 5 bases, and 7 bases stayed unmatched. CDR3 length equals 16 residues. Germline V lookup: CDR1 SGDLS, CDR2 YYNGEE. As DNA, the CDR3 is TGTGCCAGCAGCGTAGGTGGGCGGGGGGCCGACAATGAGCAGTTCTTC. It yields the protein CASSVGGRGADNEQFF.

V gene TRBV5-1 combines with J gene TRBJ2-7, with 9 bases lining up with TRBD2. Per germline, CDR1 SGHRS and CDR2 YFSETQ. V shed 0 bases and J 6 bases; nucleotides not matched to a gene: 4. This CDR3 comprises 14 residues. The CDR3 reads CASSLAGTSLEQYF. The CDR3 DNA follows: TGCGCCAGCAGCTTGGCCGGGACTAGCCTCGAGCAGTACTTC.

The chain recombines TRBV11-2 with TRBJ2-2; 9 nucleotides match TRBD2. Germline V gene lookup returns CDR1 SGHAT and CDR2 FQNNGV. Unmatched junction bases numbered 14, after V lost 2 bases and J lost 4 bases. The CDR3 extends over 19 amino acids. CDR3 sequence (DNA): TGTGCCAGCAGCTTAACCCTAGCGGGATGGGGCCGGGGCACCGGGGAGCTGTTTTTT. Its protein product is CASSLTLAGWGRGTGELFF.

This clone has just one count. V is TRBV7-8 and J is TRBJ2-3, with 9 positions matching TRBD1. There are 15 residues in the CDR3. The trim removed 2 bases at V and 3 bases at J, leaving 3 bases unmatched. The germline CDR1 and CDR2 sequences are SGHVS and FQNEAQ. The CDR3 DNA sequence: TGTGCCAGCAGCTTACGACAGGGGGAAACAGATACGCAGTATTTT. It encodes CASSLRQGETDTQYF.

The genes are TRBV5-6 and TRBJ1-2; TRBD1 agrees at 8 bases. Germline V gene data show CDR1 as SGHDT and CDR2 as YYEEEE. The CDR3 consists of 17 residues. V gave up 1 base and J gave up 4 bases; unmatched junction bases: 12. CDR3 coding DNA: TGTGCCAGCAGCTTGCGAACCGGGACAGGCATACCCTATGGCTACACCTTC. Residues: CASSLRTGTGIPYGYTF.

The CDR3 region is CATATGRYDEQFF. CDR3 nucleotides: TGCGCCACCGCGACAGGGAGATACGATGAGCAGTTCTTC. This chain links TRBV5-1 with TRBJ2-1, with 7 bases lining up with TRBD1. CDR1 is SGHRS and CDR2 is YFSETQ in the germline V gene. CDR3 length: 13 amino acids. V lost 9 bases and J lost 8; bases outside the gene matches: 11. Full variable domain (remainder filled in from reference TRBV5-1 and TRBJ2-1): KAGVTQTPRYLIKTRGQQVTLSCSPISGHRSVSWYQQTPGQGLQFLFEYFSETQRNKGNFPGRFSGRQFSNSRSEMNVSTLELGDSALYLCATATGRYDEQFFGPGTRLTVL.

The V gene is TRBV7-2, the J gene TRBJ2-1; D possibly corresponds to TRBD2 (6 bases). The V end was cut by 5 bases, the J end by 0 bases, with 8 bases between. Germline V gene data show CDR1 as SGHTA and CDR2 as FQGNSA. This CDR3 has 14 amino acids. DNA for the CDR3: TGTGCCAGCAGCGGGGGGAGCTCCTACAATGAGCAGTTCTTC. Residues: CASSGGSSYNEQFF.

The genes are TRBV7-6 and TRBJ1-1; D is uncertain. CDR1 and CDR2 (germline): SGHVS, FNYEAQ. Between the trimmed V and J ends, which lost 1 base and 4 bases, there was a span of 10 bases. CDR3 size: 14 residues. CDR3 sequence reads: CASSLGHSSTEAFF. CDR3 nucleotides: TGTGCCAGCAGCTTAGGCCACAGCTCCACTGAAGCTTTCTTT.